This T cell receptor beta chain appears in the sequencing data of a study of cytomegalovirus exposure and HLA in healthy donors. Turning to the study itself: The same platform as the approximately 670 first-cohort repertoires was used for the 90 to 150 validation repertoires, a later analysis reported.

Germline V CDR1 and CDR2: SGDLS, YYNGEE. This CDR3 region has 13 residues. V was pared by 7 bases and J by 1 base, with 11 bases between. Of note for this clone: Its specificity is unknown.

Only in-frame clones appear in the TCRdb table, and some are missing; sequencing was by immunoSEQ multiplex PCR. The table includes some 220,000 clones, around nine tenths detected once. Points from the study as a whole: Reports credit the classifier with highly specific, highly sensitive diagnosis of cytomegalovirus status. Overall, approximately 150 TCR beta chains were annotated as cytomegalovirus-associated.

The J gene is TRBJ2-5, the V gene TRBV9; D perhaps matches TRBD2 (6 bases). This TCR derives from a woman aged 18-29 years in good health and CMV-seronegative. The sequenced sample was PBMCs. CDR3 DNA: TGTGCCAGCGCGTCAGCGGGCCAAGAGACCCAGTACTTC. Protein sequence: CASASAGQETQYF.